The sequence of this T cell receptor (beta chain) was determined in a study of early T cells in non-severe SARS-CoV-2 infection. About the study: Bulk RNA from unsorted whole blood was sequenced; chains were unpaired.

Findings of the study overall: Reliance on VDJdb matching favored anti-spike CD8 responses; private and CD4 specificities were missed.

Unique molecular identifiers were affixed to single, distinct cDNA molecules. TCRdb processed the 5' RACE reads anew with MiXCR; each CDR3 protein has one entry. Of 80,000 or so distinct CDR3 sequences detected, about 6.5% appear once; the ten largest clones hold roughly 8.4%. A word on this clonotype: Its specificity is not known.

Between the trimmed V and J ends, which lost 5 bases and 2 bases, there was a span of 14 bases. The CDR3 totals 14 residues. Germline loops: CDR1 SQVTM, CDR2 ANQGSEA. Sequenced input: whole blood. This clonotype was obtained from an adult who was a healthcare worker with PCR-confirmed SARS-CoV-2 infection or an uninfected control (not recorded which). The chain employs TRBV29-1 and TRBJ2-3; D is tentatively TRBD1 or TRBD2 (5 bases each). The CDR3 loop is CSVNSRDATDTQYF. The CDR3 DNA follows: TGCAGCGTTAATAGCAGGGACGCCACAGATACGCAGTATTTT.